Sequencing of this TCR beta chain was carried out in a study of cytomegalovirus exposure and HLA in healthy donors. Study results and limitations: The authors considered a cluster of highly shared sequence variants likely to be a sequencing artifact. According to an earlier analysis, most TCR beta V segments yielded productive rearrangements about 90% or about 30% of the time.

Samples came from healthy bone marrow donors. Amplification used 60 Vbeta primers and 13 Jbeta primers. TCRdb's copy holds only in-frame clones and misses some; the assay was immunoSEQ multiplex PCR. This table holds under 200,000 clones, roughly 80% found once. Details on this clone: Its specificity is not known.

The sequencing input was PBMCs. The receptor was isolated from a woman aged 45-59 years in good health and CMV-seropositive.

The CDR3 DNA follows: TGTGCCAGCAGCTTGACAGACGGCATTCAGTACTTC. This gives the protein CASSLTDGIQYF. The chain uses TRBV7-2 and TRBJ2-4, with D possibly matching TRBD1 (5 bases). With 3 bases removed from V and 9 bases from J, the gap between germline ends came to 9 bases. Germline lookup yields CDR1 SGHTA and CDR2 FQGNSA. The CDR3 covers 12 residues.